This T cell receptor beta chain was captured in a study of T cells in Graves' hyperthyroidism and ophthalmopathy. The CDR3 totals 17 residues. Looked up from germline, CDR1 is MGHRA and CDR2 is YSYEKL. Germline trimming cut 5 bases from V and 2 bases from J; bases unmatched to any gene: 14. This clonotype was observed many times. Amplified TCR beta CDR3 regions derived from RNA transcripts. TCR CDR3 regions were first amplified by RT-PCR with HTBI primers. TCRdb processed the multiplex PCR reads anew with MiXCR; each CDR3 protein has one entry. This table holds roughly 510,000 distinct CDR3 sequences, under 25% found once.

Material for sequencing was blood. The sequence came from a man aged 18 to 29 with Graves' hyperthyroidism. The chain couples TRBV4-1 to TRBJ2-7, with 8 bases identical to TRBD2. The CDR3 region is CASSDFRAGERAYEQYF. For the CDR3, the DNA is TGCGCCAGCAGCGATTTTCGAGCGGGGGAGAGAGCCTACGAGCAGTACTTC.